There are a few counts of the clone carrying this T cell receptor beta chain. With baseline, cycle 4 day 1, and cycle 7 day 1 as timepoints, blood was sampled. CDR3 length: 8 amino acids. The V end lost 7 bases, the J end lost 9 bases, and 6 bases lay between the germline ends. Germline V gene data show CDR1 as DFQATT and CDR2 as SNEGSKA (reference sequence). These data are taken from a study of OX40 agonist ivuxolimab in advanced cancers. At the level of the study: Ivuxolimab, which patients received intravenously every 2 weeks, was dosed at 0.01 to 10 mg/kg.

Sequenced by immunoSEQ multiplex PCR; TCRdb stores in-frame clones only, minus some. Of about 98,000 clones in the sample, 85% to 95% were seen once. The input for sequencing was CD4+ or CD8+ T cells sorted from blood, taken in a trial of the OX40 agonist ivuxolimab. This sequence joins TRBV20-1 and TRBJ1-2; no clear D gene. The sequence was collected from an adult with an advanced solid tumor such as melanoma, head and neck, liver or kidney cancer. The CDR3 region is CSDLSYTF. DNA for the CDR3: TGCAGTGACCTCAGCTACACCTTC.